A selection of T cell receptor beta chains follows, all from one sample in a study of blood T cell repertoires in COVID-19. Some clones are missing from TCRdb's copy, which holds only in-frame ones; the method was immunoSEQ multiplex PCR. The sample has nearly 350,000 clones, more than 85% seen once. Sequenced sample: PBMCs or T cells enriched from blood (not recorded which). These receptors all stem from a woman aged 30 to 39 who had recovered from COVID-19. CDR3s include the opening cysteine and the closing phenylalanine or tryptophan. The D gene is left open where the match is weak. Clone size is not always given. Where it is, it says once, few, many or a class for expanded clones.

>TRBJ2-1|NA|TRBV18|17|TRBD2
TGTGCCAGCTCACGTCGACTAGCGGGGGGGATAGACAATGAGCAGTTCTTC
CASSRRLAGGIDNEQFF
>TRBJ2-4|NA|TRBV27|14|NA
TGTGCCAGCAGTGGACAGATAGCCAAAAACATTCAGTACTTC
CASSGQIAKNIQYF
>TRBJ2-7|NA|TRBV7-9|15|TRBD2
TGTGCCAGCAGCTCTGGCCCGGGACCAGCGGGGGAGCAGTACTTC
CASSSGPGPAGEQYF
>TRBJ1-2|NA|TRBV28|12|NA
TGTGCCAGCAGTCTCACCTTGGGCGGCTACACCTTC
CASSLTLGGYTF
>TRBJ2-7|NA|TRBV28|14|NA
TGTGCCAGCAGTTTGCCAAACATCCCCTACGAGCAGTACTTC
CASSLPNIPYEQYF
>TRBJ2-7|NA|TRBV28|16|NA
TGTGCCAGCAGTTTAATGGCAGGGGTGAATTCCTACGAGCAGTACTTC
CASSLMAGVNSYEQYF
>TRBJ2-7|NA|TRBV12-1|14|NA
TGTGCCAGCAGCTCCGGGACAGGGCTTTACGAGCAGTACTTC
CASSSGTGLYEQYF
>TRBJ1-1|NA|TRBV29-1|13|TRBD1
TGCAGCGTTCTCCAGGGGACAGGCACTGAAGCTTTCTTT
CSVLQGTGTEAFF
>TRBJ1-4|NA|TRBV5-4|15|NA
TGTGCCAGCAGCGTCCAGGGTTCAACTAATGAAAAACTGTTTTTT
CASSVQGSTNEKLFF
>TRBJ2-5|once|TRBV28|14|NA
TGTGCCAGTGGGGGGAGTAGGGGGCGTCAGACCCAGTACTTC
CASGGSRGRQTQYF
>TRBJ1-4|NA|TRBV1|19|NA
NA
CTSSQEVGRGTALGEKLFF
>TRBJ1-2|NA|TRBV24-1|17|TRBD1
TGTGCCACCAGTGATTGGCGCAGGGACAGGGGGTCTTATGGCTACACCTTC
CATSDWRRDRGSYGYTF
>TRBJ1-4|NA|TRBV7-6|16|TRBD1
TGTGCCAGCAGCTTAGGGACAGGGGGCTTCGGAGAAAAACTGTTTTTT
CASSLGTGGFGEKLFF
>TRBJ2-7|NA|TRBV12-3/TRBV12-4|12|NA
TGTGCCAGCAGCGCTTGGCCCTACGAGCAGTACTTC
CASSAWPYEQYF
>TRBJ2-2|few|TRBV11-3|14|NA
TGTGCCAGCAGTTCCGCCGGAGGGACCGGGGAGCTGTTTTTT
CASSSAGGTGELFF
>TRBJ1-1|NA|TRBV19|15|TRBD1
TGTGCCAGTAGTACCGGACAGGTTGGGAACACTGAAGCTTTCTTT
CASSTGQVGNTEAFF
>TRBJ2-7|NA|TRBV10-2|14|NA
TGCGCCAGCAGGCCGACAGGAGGCCCCTACGAGCAGTACTTC
CASRPTGGPYEQYF
>TRBJ1-3|NA|TRBV9|16|NA
TGTGCCAGCAGCGGTACAGCGGCGAAATCTGGAAACACCATATATTTT
CASSGTAAKSGNTIYF
>TRBJ2-5|NA|TRBV7-9|15|NA
TGTGCCAGCAGCCCCGCGGCGGCCCGGCAAGAGACCCAGTACTTC
CASSPAAARQETQYF
>TRBJ2-5|NA|TRBV5-6|13|NA
TGTGCCAGCAGCTTCACAGGGCGCGAGACCCAGTACTTC
CASSFTGRETQYF
>TRBJ1-2|NA|TRBV11-2|15|NA
TGTGCCAGCAGCTATAATACAGGGAGGGGCTATGGCTACACCTTC
CASSYNTGRGYGYTF
>TRBJ1-1|many|TRBV7-8|15|TRBD1
TGTGCCAGCAGCAGCGGACAGGGGGTGAACACTGAAGCTTTCTTT
CASSSGQGVNTEAFF
>TRBJ1-5|NA|TRBV27|16|TRBD1
TGTGCCAGCAGTCCCACAGGGGGCAGGCGCAATCAGTCCCAGCATTTT
CASSPTGGRRNQSQHF
>TRBJ2-7|once|TRBV27|15|NA
TGTGCCAGCAGTTTCCGGACAAGATCCTCCTACGAGCAGTACTTC
CASSFRTRSSYEQYF
>TRBJ1-2|NA|TRBV11-2|15|NA
TGTGCCAGCAGTCCACGTCTCACAGTGGACTATGGCTACACCTTC
CASSPRLTVDYGYTF
>TRBJ2-7|NA|TRBV20-1|11|NA
TGCAGTGTTGGAAGGGGGAACGAGCAGTACTTC
CSVGRGNEQYF
>TRBJ2-2|few|TRBV7-9|15|NA
TGTGCCAGCAGCCAATCAGGGTTTCACACCGGGGAGCTGTTTTTT
CASSQSGFHTGELFF
>TRBJ2-7|NA|TRBV5-1|16|NA
TGCGCCAGCAGCGGGGGAGGGCGGGACACCTACTACGAGCAGTACTTC
CASSGGGRDTYYEQYF
>TRBJ1-6|NA|TRBV21-1|17|NA
TGTGCCAGCAGCAATGGAGGACAGATTAGTGGTTTTTCACCCCTCCACTTT
CASSNGGQISGFSPLHF
>TRBJ2-1|NA|TRBV9|16|TRBD2
TGTGCCAGCAGCGCGGTCGCGGGGGGGCTTTACAATGAGCAGTTCTTC
CASSAVAGGLYNEQFF
>TRBJ1-6|NA|TRBV2|16|TRBD1
TGTGCCAGCAGTGCTACCGGGACAGGAAATAATTCACCCCTCCACTTT
CASSATGTGNNSPLHF
>TRBJ1-2|NA|TRBV7-9|14|TRBD1
TGTGCCAGCAGTAAGATACAGGGGCCCAATGGCTACACCTTC
CASSKIQGPNGYTF
>TRBJ2-3|NA|TRBV4-1|19|TRBD1
TGCGCCAGCAGAGACTCCGGGGACAGTCGTATCCAGAGCACAGATACGCAGTATTTT
CASRDSGDSRIQSTDTQYF
>TRBJ2-5|NA|TRBV5-1|14|NA
TGCGCCAGCAGCTTGGACAGTCTCCAAGAGACCCAGTACTTC
CASSLDSLQETQYF
>TRBJ2-5|NA|TRBV30|14|NA
TGTGCCTGGAGTGTACCCGGACTACAAGAGACCCAGTACTTC
CAWSVPGLQETQYF
>TRBJ1-2|once|TRBV18|14|TRBD1
TGTGCCAGCTCACTCCGGGACAGGGGGAATGGCTACACCTTC
CASSLRDRGNGYTF
>TRBJ1-1|NA|TRBV19|16|TRBD1
TGTGCCAGTAGTATCCCAAACAGGGGAGTGAACACTGAAGCTTTCTTT
CASSIPNRGVNTEAFF
>TRBJ2-7|once|TRBV4-1|15|NA
TGCGCCAGCAGCCAAGAGTGGACTACCTCCTACGAGCAGTACTTC
CASSQEWTTSYEQYF
>TRBJ1-4|NA|TRBV18|17|TRBD1
TGTGCCAGCTCAGCAACAGGGGGTCCCTTCGGTAATGAAAAACTGTTTTTT
CASSATGGPFGNEKLFF
>TRBJ1-1|NA|TRBV11-2|12|NA
TGTGCCAGCAGCACCACAGGGATTAAAGCTTTCTTT
CASSTTGIKAFF
>TRBJ1-6|NA|TRBV7-2|13|NA
TGTGCCAGCAGAGCCCCGAATAATTCACCCCTCCACTTT
CASRAPNNSPLHF
>TRBJ2-1|NA|TRBV11-3|15|TRBD2
TGTGCCAGCACCCCGACTAGCGCGGACTACAATGAGCAGTTCTTC
CASTPTSADYNEQFF
>TRBJ1-2|NA|TRBV5-1|15|TRBD1
TGCGCCAGCAGCCAGAGTGGACAGGGGGCCCATGGCTACACCTTC
CASSQSGQGAHGYTF
>TRBJ2-1|NA|TRBV27|15|NA
TGTGCCAGCAGTTCGCCCACCCTGAGTCCGGATGAGCAGTTCTTC
CASSSPTLSPDEQFF
>TRBJ1-1|NA|TRBV9|15|NA
TGTGCCAGCAGCGTAAGTATAGAGGGTATCACTGAAGCTTTCTTT
CASSVSIEGITEAFF
>TRBJ2-1|NA|TRBV6-6|15|TRBD2
TGTGCCAGCAGTTACCCAGCGGGGGGGTTCGATGAGCAGTTCTTC
CASSYPAGGFDEQFF
>TRBJ2-6|NA|TRBV30|13|NA
TGTGCCTGGAGTGCATCTGGGGCCAACGTCCTGACTTTC
CAWSASGANVLTF
>TRBJ2-1|NA|TRBV14|15|TRBD2
TGTGCCAGCGCTCACTGGCTAGCGGGGCGATCTGAGCAGTTCTTC
CASAHWLAGRSEQFF
>TRBJ2-5|NA|TRBV5-1|16|NA
TGCGCCAGCAGCTTGGCTGGCCTGGGGCTTCAAGAGACCCAGTACTTC
CASSLAGLGLQETQYF
>TRBJ1-2|NA|TRBV28|14|NA
TGTGCCAGCAGGCCGGGAACGGAGAACTATGGCTACACCTTC
CASRPGTENYGYTF
>TRBJ2-5|NA|TRBV6-9|14|NA
TGTGCCAGCAGTTATTTGGGCTCTCAAGAGACCCAGTACTTC
CASSYLGSQETQYF
>TRBJ1-1|NA|TRBV27|13|NA
TGTGCCAGCAGTATCGGGATCACCACTGAAGCTTTCTTT
CASSIGITTEAFF
>TRBJ1-2|NA|TRBV20-1|11|TRBD1
TGCAGTGCTCAGACAGGGGATGGCTACACCTTC
CSAQTGDGYTF
>TRBJ2-5|NA|TRBV2|12|TRBD1
TGTGCCGGACGACAGGGTAAAGAGACCCAGTACTTC
CAGRQGKETQYF
>TRBJ2-7|NA|TRBV3-1/TRBV3-2|18|NA
TGTGCCAGCAGCTTCGCCGAGGTCCGACCCCTTGGAGCCCCCGAGCAGTACTTC
CASSFAEVRPLGAPEQYF